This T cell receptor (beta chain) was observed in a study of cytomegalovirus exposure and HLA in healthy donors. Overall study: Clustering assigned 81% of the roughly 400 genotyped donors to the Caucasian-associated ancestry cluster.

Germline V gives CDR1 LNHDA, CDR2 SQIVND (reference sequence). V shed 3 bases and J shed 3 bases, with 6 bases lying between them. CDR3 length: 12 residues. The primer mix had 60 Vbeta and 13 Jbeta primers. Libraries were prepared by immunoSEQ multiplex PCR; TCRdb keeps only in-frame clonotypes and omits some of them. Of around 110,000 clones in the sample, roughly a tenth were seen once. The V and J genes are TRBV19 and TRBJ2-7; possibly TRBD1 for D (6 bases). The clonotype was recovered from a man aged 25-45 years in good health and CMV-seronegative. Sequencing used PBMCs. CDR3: CASSIRGYEQYF. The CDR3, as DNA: TGTGCCAGTAGTATCAGGGGCTACGAGCAGTACTTC.